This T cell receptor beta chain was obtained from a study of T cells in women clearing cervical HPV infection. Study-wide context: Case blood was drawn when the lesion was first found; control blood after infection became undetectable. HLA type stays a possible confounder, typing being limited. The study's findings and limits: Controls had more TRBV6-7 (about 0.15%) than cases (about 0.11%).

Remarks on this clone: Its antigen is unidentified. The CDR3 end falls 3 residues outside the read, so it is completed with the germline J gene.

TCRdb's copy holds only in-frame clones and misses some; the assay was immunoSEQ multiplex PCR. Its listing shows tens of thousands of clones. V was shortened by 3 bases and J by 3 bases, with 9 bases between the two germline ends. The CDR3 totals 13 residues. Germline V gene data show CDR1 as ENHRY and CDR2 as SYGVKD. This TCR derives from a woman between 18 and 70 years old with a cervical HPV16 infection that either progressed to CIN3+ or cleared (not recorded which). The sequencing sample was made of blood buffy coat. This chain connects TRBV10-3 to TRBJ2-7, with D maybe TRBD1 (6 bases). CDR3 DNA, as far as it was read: TGTGCCATCAGTGACGGGACAAACTACGAG. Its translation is CAISDGTNYE. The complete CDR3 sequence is CAISDGTNYEQYF.